These 26 T cell receptor beta chains share one sample of origin, sequenced in a study of T cell repertoires in cytomegalovirus infection. TCRdb analysed the reads with MiXCR anew, one entry per CDR3 protein. This sample has about 260,000 distinct CDR3 sequences, with roughly an eighth found just once. Sequenced sample: PBMCs. The receptors originated from a human donor in good health (CMV status not recorded). Some clones in this sample may be carry-over from other donors' samples.

Ten or more counts support this clonotype. The genes are TRBV11-2 and TRBJ2-4, with D unresolved. Germline V gene sequence: CDR1 SGHAT, CDR2 FQNNGV. This CDR3 has 15 residues. V was trimmed by 2 bases and J by 0 bases, leaving 8 bases between them. CDR3 sequence: CASSLNSLAKNIQYF. In DNA, the CDR3 is TGTGCCAGCAGCTTAAACAGTCTAGCCAAAAACATTCAGTACTTC.

The sample holds many counts of this clonotype. The chain employs TRBV14 and TRBJ2-1; TRBD1 or TRBD2 may be the D gene (7 bases each). Trimming took 4 bases from V and 2 from J, leaving 12 bases between them. In germline, CDR1 is SGHDN, CDR2 FVKESK. The CDR3 sequence is 15 residues long. The CDR3 DNA sequence: TGTGCCAGCAGCCCAGGGGGACTACCCTACAATGAGCAGTTCTTC. It translates to CASSPGGLPYNEQFF.

This clonotype was detected only a few times. The genes are TRBV29-1 and TRBJ1-2, with TRBD1 matching 9 bases. J lost 8 bases, V lost 7 bases, and 8 bases had no gene match. The length of the CDR3 is 12 residues. Per the germline V gene, CDR1 is SQVTM and CDR2 is ANQGSEA. The CDR3 loop reads CSGTQGAGGYTF. Here the CDR3 DNA reads TGCAGCGGTACACAGGGGGCGGGCGGCTACACCTTC.

This clonotype was detected only a few times. The chain recombines TRBV29-1 with TRBJ2-3; perhaps TRBD2 as D (6 bases). CDR3 length equals 14 residues. V gave up 7 bases and J gave up 0 bases, with 14 bases separating them. CDR1 and CDR2 (germline): SQVTM, ANQGSEA. The CDR3 sequence is CSAPVRGSTDTQYF. Here the CDR3 DNA reads TGCAGCGCCCCGGTTCGGGGGAGCACAGATACGCAGTATTTT.

This clonotype appeared many times. The chain joins TRBV6-2 or TRBV6-3 to TRBJ2-7, with 9 bases that match TRBD2. This CDR3 comprises 15 residues. The V and J ends lost 6 bases and 6 bases, in that order; junction bases with no gene match: 12. CDR1 is MNHEY and CDR2 is SVGEGT in the germline V gene. The CDR3 loop reads CASRGAPGLAREQYV. CDR3 sequence (DNA): TGTGCCAGCAGGGGGGCACCGGGACTAGCTCGCGAGCAGTACGTC.

This clonotype has a count of ten or more. V is TRBV7-2 and J is TRBJ1-3; 7 bases line up with TRBD1. The germline gives CDR1 SGHTA, CDR2 FQGNSA. This CDR3 comprises 16 residues. The V segment lost 5 bases and the J segment 2 bases; nucleotides outside the gene matches: 9. In DNA, the CDR3 is TGTGCCAGCAGCATAAGCGGGGGGACAGCTGGAAACACCATATATTTT. Protein sequence: CASSISGGTAGNTIYF.

This clonotype came up many times. The rearrangement links TRBV7-2 to TRBJ2-7, with 9 bases aligning to TRBD1. CDR3 length: 15 residues. V shed 8 bases, J shed 2 bases, and the junction held 10 bases outside the gene matches. The germline V gene has CDR1 SGHTA and CDR2 FQGNSA. Here the CDR3 reads CASGQTGTGTYEQYF. CDR3 sequence (DNA): TGTGCCAGCGGGCAAACCGGGACAGGGACCTACGAGCAGTACTTC.

This clonotype was detected ten times or more. The chain carries TRBV6-4 and TRBJ1-1; D call uncertain. The CDR3 is made up of 14 amino acids. Germline CDR1 is MRHNA and CDR2 is SNTAGT. Trimming removed 0 bases from V and 4 bases from J, with 9 bases in between. DNA for the CDR3: TGTGCCAGCAGTGACTCGAGTAGGGCCACTGAAGCTTTCTTT. It translates to CASSDSSRATEAFF.

V gene TRBV7-9 combines with J gene TRBJ1-1; 7 positions agree with TRBD1. Germline trimming cut 4 bases from V and 4 bases from J; bases unmatched to any gene: 9. Looked up from germline, CDR1 is SEHNR and CDR2 is FQNEAQ (reference sequence). This CDR3 has 15 residues. The CDR3 coding sequence is TGTGCCAGCAGCTCAAGACAGGGTGGCCCCACTGAAGCTTTCTTT. This encodes CASSSRQGGPTEAFF.

This clonotype came up a few times. V usage is TRBV25-1 and J usage is TRBJ2-5; 8 bases agree with TRBD1. CDR1 MGHDK and CDR2 SYGVNS come from the germline V gene. V gave up 8 bases and J gave up 4 bases; unmatched junction bases: 15. CDR3 size: 16 residues. The CDR3 here is CASGVLGQGSRETQYF. Written as DNA, the CDR3 is TGTGCCAGCGGGGTTCTTGGACAGGGCAGCCGAGAGACCCAGTACTTC.

The chain carries TRBV7-6 and TRBJ2-7, with a possible D match to TRBD1 (6 bases). V lost 3 bases to trimming and J lost 0 bases, with 9 bases between them. From germline, CDR1 is SGHVS and CDR2 FNYEAQ. The CDR3 loop spans 14 amino acids. The chain's CDR3 is CASSLDSSSYEQYF. DNA of the CDR3: TGTGCCAGCAGCTTGGACAGCTCCTCCTACGAGCAGTACTTC.

The chain recombines TRBV9 with TRBJ1-6; unclear D gene. Per germline, CDR1 SGDLS and CDR2 YYNGEE. The CDR3 covers 15 residues. Trimming shortened V by 0 bases and J by 10 bases, and 14 bases separated the two germline ends. The CDR3 is CASSVAATGVSPLHF. CDR3 bases: TGTGCCAGCAGCGTAGCCGCGACGGGAGTCTCACCCCTCCACTTT.

At least ten counts were recorded for this clonotype. V gene TRBV4-3 combines with J gene TRBJ2-1; TRBD1 agrees at 12 bases. This CDR3 has 21 residues. With 3 bases clipped from V and 0 bases from J, the junction kept 15 bases outside the gene matches. CDR1 is LGHNA, CDR2 YSLEER, per germline. The CDR3 region has the DNA TGCGCCAGCAGCCATCCCCAGGACCGGGACAGGGGGCCCAGCTCCTACAATGAGCAGTTCTTC. Its protein product is CASSHPQDRDRGPSSYNEQFF.

The gene calls are TRBV5-1 and TRBJ1-5, with 8 bases that match TRBD1. After removal of 0 bases from V and 4 bases from J, the junction contained 3 bases not matched to a gene. CDR3 length: 15 residues. Germline V CDR1 and CDR2: SGHRS, YFSETQ. Written as DNA, the CDR3 is TGCGCCAGCAGCTTGGATACAGGGGGGAATCAGCCCCAGCATTTT. Translated: CASSLDTGGNQPQHF. Full variable domain (outside the CDR3, taken from reference TRBV5-1 and TRBJ1-5): KAGVTQTPRYLIKTRGQQVTLSCSPISGHRSVSWYQQTPGQGLQFLFEYFSETQRNKGNFPGRFSGRQFSNSRSEMNVSTLELGDSALYLCASSLDTGGNQPQHFGDGTRLSIL.

This clonotype was seen ten or more times. V usage is TRBV7-2 and J usage is TRBJ2-1; D might be TRBD2 (6 bases). The length of the CDR3 is 14 residues. V was trimmed by 5 bases and J by 9 bases, leaving 17 bases between them. Germline V gene lookup returns CDR1 SGHTA and CDR2 FQGNSA. The DNA of the CDR3 is TGTGCCAGCAGCCGAAACCATGTGGGGGGTGAGCAGTTCTTC. Translating gives CASSRNHVGGEQFF.

This clonotype was seen many times. This sequence joins TRBV7-2 and TRBJ2-2; D possibly corresponds to TRBD2 (6 bases). CDR1 and CDR2 (germline): SGHTA, FQGNSA. Trimming pared 5 bases from V and 5 bases from J, leaving 15 bases between. This CDR3 region has 15 residues. CDR3 loop: CASSRLGIVTGELFF. CDR3 bases: TGTGCCAGCAGCCGACTAGGGATTGTGACCGGGGAGCTGTTTTTT.

The V call is TRBV10-2, the J call TRBJ2-3, with 7 bases identical to TRBD2. The CDR3 spans 15 residues. V dropped 3 bases and J dropped 3; count of bases not matched to a gene: 6. The germline V gene encodes CDR1 WSHSY and CDR2 SAAADI. CDR3 sequence reads: CASSDPLAATDTQYF. In DNA form, the CDR3 reads TGCGCCAGCAGTGACCCCCTAGCGGCTACAGATACGCAGTATTTT.

This chain links TRBV3-1 with TRBJ1-5; TRBD1 is a possible D gene (5 bases). The germline V gene has CDR1 LGHDT and CDR2 YNNKEL (reference sequence). The CDR3 consists of 15 residues. Trimming left V 0 bases short and J 2 bases short, with 8 bases between. CDR3: CASSQDGARNQPQHF. Written as DNA, the CDR3 is TGTGCCAGCAGCCAAGATGGGGCGCGCAATCAGCCCCAGCATTTT.

This clonotype was found a few times. The CDR3 loop reads CSVELGPGNEQYF. The CDR3 DNA follows: TGCAGCGTTGAGCTGGGGCCAGGGAACGAGCAGTACTTC. The chain combines TRBV29-1 with TRBJ2-7; D is perhaps TRBD1 (5 bases). The CDR3 covers 13 residues. Trimming took 3 bases from V and 5 from J, leaving 14 bases between them. Germline V gene sequence: CDR1 SQVTM, CDR2 ANQGSEA.

The chain joins TRBV23-1 to TRBJ2-3; D is unclear. TRBV23-1 is identified as an open reading frame with a role that is uncertain. The CDR3 contains 14 residues. Trimming stripped 2 bases from V and 0 bases from J, with 6 bases between. CDR3 protein: CASSQTDSTDTQYF. The CDR3 nucleotides are TGCGCCAGCAGTCAAACAGACAGCACAGATACGCAGTATTTT.

This clonotype was recorded at least ten times. The rearrangement uses TRBV28 and TRBJ2-1, with 7 bases identical to TRBD2. The CDR3 runs to 15 residues. CDR1 MDHEN and CDR2 SYDVKM come from the germline V gene. J lost 3 bases, V lost 3 bases, and 5 bases had no gene match. The CDR3 DNA follows: TGTGCCAGCAGTTTCCCGACTAGCCTCTACAATGAGCAGTTCTTC. It yields the protein CASSFPTSLYNEQFF.

This clonotype was seen more than once but under ten times. The chain couples TRBV10-3 to TRBJ1-1; D is possibly TRBD1 (5 bases). Germline V gene lookup returns CDR1 ENHRY and CDR2 SYGVKD. V was shortened by 4 bases and J by 7 bases, with 7 bases between the two germline ends. This CDR3 is 11 amino acids long. CDR3 DNA: TGTGCCATCAGTGGGACAAGTGAAGCTTTCTTT. Its protein product is CAISGTSEAFF.

This clonotype was recorded at least ten times. The chain is built from TRBV11-3 and TRBJ2-1; D is uncertain. CDR3 length: 15 residues. Deletions cut 3 bases from V and 6 bases from J, with 15 bases between. Per germline, CDR1 SGHNT and CDR2 YENEEA. The CDR3 DNA sequence: TGTGCCAGCAGCTTTGTAGGCGCTGGGGTCAATGAGCAGTTCTTC. Its translation is CASSFVGAGVNEQFF.

The chain joins TRBV18 to TRBJ2-5; D is unresolved. The CDR3 loop spans 14 amino acids. Germline CDR1 KGHSH, CDR2 LQKENI. The ends were cut back, 3 bases at V and 2 bases at J, with 10 bases in the middle. The CDR3 here is CASSPYRDQETQYF. The CDR3 DNA is TGTGCCAGCTCACCCTACAGAGATCAAGAGACCCAGTACTTC.

This clonotype was seen repeatedly, ten times or more. The chain combines TRBV7-2 with TRBJ2-6; a possible D gene is TRBD1 (6 bases). In germline, CDR1 is SGHTA, CDR2 FQGNSA. There are 14 residues in the CDR3. With 11 bases removed from V and 4 bases from J, the gap between germline ends came to 15 bases. The chain's CDR3 is CASSRGNGANVLTF. The CDR3 DNA sequence: TGTGCCTCGTCGAGGGGGAACGGGGCCAACGTCCTGACTTTC.

The V gene is TRBV9, the J gene TRBJ1-1; D is unresolved. The CDR3 is 14 amino acids. The ends were cut back, 0 bases at V and 1 base at J, with 7 bases in the middle. The germline CDR1 and CDR2 sequences are SGDLS and YYNGEE. The CDR3 protein is CASSVVAENTEAFF. The CDR3 nucleotides are TGTGCCAGCAGCGTAGTGGCGGAGAACACTGAAGCTTTCTTT.